There are a few counts of the clone carrying this TCR beta chain. The repertoire was sequenced with immunoSEQ multiplex PCR; TCRdb's copy has only in-frame clones and lacks some. The sample has 85,000 to 95,000 clones; about 93% are singletons. The data were taken from a study of blood T cell repertoires in COVID-19. This CDR3 is built from 13 residues. V lost 6 bases and J lost 3; bases outside the gene matches: 4. Germline assignment: CDR1 MNHEY and CDR2 SVGAGI. The rearrangement uses TRBV6-5 and TRBJ1-1; 7 bases fit TRBD1. This clonotype was sampled from a woman aged 45 to 65 in a cohort sampled during active COVID-19. What was sequenced was peripheral blood. The CDR3 sequence: CASSQGTDTEAFF. Here the CDR3 DNA reads TGTGCCAGCAGCCAAGGGACAGACACTGAAGCTTTCTTT.